The clone carrying this TCR beta chain was counted ten times or more. Its specificity is not known. Patients were excluded for uncontrolled infection, other autoimmune disease, pregnancy or lactation. V trimming: 3 bases; J trimming: 6 bases; junction bases outside the gene matches: 14. Germline lookup yields CDR1 DFQATT and CDR2 SNEGSKA (reference sequence). This CDR3 has 16 residues. RNA transcripts were the template for amplifying TCR beta CDR3 regions. TCR CDR3 underwent first-round RT-PCR with the HTBI primer set. MiXCR, run by TCRdb on the multiplex PCR reads, gives a single entry per CDR3 protein. The table shows over 150,000 distinct CDR3 sequences, with less than 20% occurring only once. The data originate from a study of T cells in Graves' hyperthyroidism and ophthalmopathy. The study's findings and limits: Ophthalmopathy was separated from stable hyperthyroidism by a 13 V-J model. Prediction of ophthalmopathy progression came a median 6.5 months pre-onset.

The gene calls are TRBV20-1 and TRBJ2-4; 7 bases line up with TRBD2. The sequencing sample was made of blood. The TCR originated in a woman aged 45-65 years with Graves' hyperthyroidism. The CDR3: CSARGRAGMIRNIQYF. CDR3 coding DNA: TGCAGTGCTAGGGGTCGAGCGGGAATGATACGAAACATTCAGTACTTC.